The 30 T cell receptor beta chains below all came from one sample that was sequenced in a study of identical twins. One entry per CDR3 protein results from TCRdb running MiXCR on the 5' RACE reads. The sample holds 570,000 or so distinct CDR3 sequences; roughly 9.5% are singletons and the top ten take roughly 3%. These same records also appear under a second study, on yellow fever vaccine responses in identical twins.

Sequencing used PBMCs. The receptor set was obtained from a woman between 18 and 29 years old in good health.

The chain uses TRBV9 and TRBJ1-2, with 9 bases identical to TRBD1. This CDR3 region has 14 residues. V was pared by 6 bases and J by 4 bases, with 7 bases of the junction left unmatched. Germline lookup yields CDR1 SGDLS and CDR2 YYNGEE. CDR3 bases: TGTGCCAGCACACAGGGGGCGCGAGTCTATGGCTACACCTTC. This codes for CASTQGARVYGYTF.

The chain is built from TRBV6-1 and TRBJ2-5; the D gene is possibly TRBD1 (5 bases). Germline V gene data show CDR1 as MNHNS and CDR2 as SASEGT. V gave up 6 bases and J gave up 5 bases, with 16 bases separating them. This CDR3 has 14 residues. This CDR3 reads CASSPTGRVETQYF. CDR3 in DNA: TGTGCCAGCAGCCCAACAGGCAGGGTCGAGACCCAGTACTTC.

This clonotype was observed a handful of times. This chain links TRBV27 with TRBJ2-1; TRBD2 matches at 12 bases. Germline loops: CDR1 MNHEY, CDR2 SMNVEV (reference sequence). The CDR3 contains 18 residues. Trimming took 6 bases from V and 6 from J; bases not matched to a gene: 15. The CDR3: CASSPNLILAGGRNEQFF. CDR3 DNA: TGTGCCAGCAGCCCCAACCTGATACTAGCGGGAGGCCGCAATGAGCAGTTCTTC.

This clonotype appeared many times. The V and J genes are TRBV5-6 and TRBJ2-1; possible D gene TRBD1, 5 bases. There are 13 residues in the CDR3. Germline CDR1 and CDR2: SGHDT and YYEEEE. With 4 bases removed from V and 11 bases from J, the gap between germline ends came to 16 bases. The DNA of the CDR3 is TGTGCCAGCAGCACCAAGGGGAACACTCAGCAGTTCTTC. Translated, it gives CASSTKGNTQQFF.

The rearrangement uses TRBV30 and TRBJ2-1; D tentatively reads TRBD1 or TRBD2 (5 bases each). Trimming removed 0 bases from V and 8 bases from J, with 23 bases in between. The CDR3 contains 17 residues. Germline V gene sequence: CDR1 GTSNPN, CDR2 SVGIG (reference sequence). The CDR3 region is CAWSVSLTYGAPDEQFF. The CDR3 bases are TGTGCCTGGAGTGTATCCCTAACCTACGGGGCCCCCGATGAGCAGTTCTTC.

This clonotype occurred a few times. J is TRBJ1-2 and V is TRBV29-1; 8 bases are shared with TRBD1. Germline V lookup: CDR1 SQVTM, CDR2 ANQGSEA. J was trimmed by 1 base and V by 1 base; bases with no gene match: 2. The CDR3 contains 14 residues. CDR3 loop: CSVEGTGLNYGYTF. CDR3 sequence (DNA): TGCAGCGTTGAAGGGACAGGGCTTAACTATGGCTACACCTTC.

The sample holds many counts of this clonotype. This rearrangement joins TRBV12-3 or TRBV12-4 to TRBJ1-1; the D gene is possibly TRBD1 (6 bases). V was pared by 6 bases and J by 11 bases, with 16 bases between. The CDR3 has 12 residues. CDR3 protein: CASRPPGHVAFF. As DNA, the CDR3 is TGTGCCAGCAGACCTCCGGGACATGTGGCTTTCTTT.

This clonotype was observed at least ten times. The chain carries TRBV5-1 and TRBJ2-2; 10 bases fit TRBD1. Germline V gives CDR1 SGHRS, CDR2 YFSETQ. The CDR3 sequence is 14 residues long. V was clipped by 5 bases and J by 8 bases; unmatched bases: 6. The CDR3 DNA sequence: TGCGCCAGCAGTCGGGACAGGGGAGAAGGGGAGCTGTTTTTT. It specifies CASSRDRGEGELFF.

Many counts were recorded for this clonotype. V usage is TRBV20-1 and J usage is TRBJ2-7; no clear D. Germline CDR1 is DFQATT and CDR2 is SNEGSKA (reference sequence). V lost 3 bases and J lost 0, with 9 bases in between. The CDR3 extends over 13 amino acids. The DNA for the CDR3 is TGCAGTGCTAGGAACATGAGCTCCTACGAGCAGTACTTC. Protein sequence: CSARNMSSYEQYF.

A few counts support this clonotype. The genes are TRBV4-3 and TRBJ2-2; D may be TRBD2 (6 bases). Germline V gene lookup returns CDR1 LGHNA and CDR2 YSLEER. V was pared by 0 bases and J by 6 bases, with 11 bases between. The CDR3 loop spans 15 amino acids. DNA for the CDR3: TGCGCCAGCAGCCAAGAATCTAGCGTTGCCGGGGAGCTGTTTTTT. It specifies CASSQESSVAGELFF.

The CDR3 region has the DNA TGCGCCAGCAGCTTGGCCGGCCTCCTTGCTGATACGCAGTATTTT. Translation: CASSLAGLLADTQYF. The chain uses TRBV5-1 and TRBJ2-3; no reliable D call. CDR3 length: 15 residues. Trimming removed 0 bases at V and 6 bases at J, with 14 bases between. Germline lookup yields CDR1 SGHRS and CDR2 YFSETQ.

This clonotype was counted many times. The chain links TRBV20-1 to TRBJ2-3; D not certain. The CDR3 extends over 13 amino acids. Germline V gene sequence: CDR1 DFQATT, CDR2 SNEGSKA (reference sequence). Trimming stripped 1 base from V and 2 bases from J, with 7 bases between. The CDR3 reads CSARALHTDTQYF. CDR3 coding DNA: TGCAGTGCTAGAGCCCTCCACACAGATACGCAGTATTTT.

There are many counts of this clonotype. This rearrangement joins TRBV20-1 to TRBJ2-3, with a tentative D call TRBD2 (5 bases). The CDR3 has 13 residues. Trimming stripped 3 bases from V and 4 bases from J, with 11 bases between. The V gene's germline CDR1 is DFQATT and CDR2 SNEGSKA (reference sequence). This CDR3 is CSASGEPADTQYF. The DNA of the CDR3 is TGCAGTGCTAGCGGGGAGCCCGCAGATACGCAGTATTTT.

This clonotype has more than one count but fewer than ten. This chain uses TRBV7-2 with TRBJ1-5, with D uncertain. Germline lookup yields CDR1 SGHTA and CDR2 FQGNSA. CDR3 length equals 15 residues. V shed 1 base and J shed 3 bases, with 10 bases lying between them. The CDR3 DNA reads TGTGCCAGCAGCTTAGATAGGCGGTCCAATCAGCCCCAGCATTTT. This sequence encodes CASSLDRRSNQPQHF.

This clonotype turned up a few times. This chain connects TRBV7-6 to TRBJ1-6; a weak D match, TRBD1 (5 bases). This CDR3 region has 15 residues. The germline V gene has CDR1 SGHVS and CDR2 FNYEAQ. The ends were cut back, 1 base at V and 5 bases at J, with 9 bases in the middle. The CDR3, as DNA: TGTGCCAGCAGCTTAGGCCAGGGAAATAATTCACCCCTCCACTTT. Residues: CASSLGQGNNSPLHF.

The J gene is TRBJ2-6, the V gene TRBV10-3; possibly TRBD1 for D (5 bases). Germline loops: CDR1 ENHRY, CDR2 SYGVKD. The CDR3 length is 14 residues. With 10 bases removed from V and 0 bases from J, the gap between germline ends came to 10 bases. The CDR3 protein is CATGRGSGANVLTF. CDR3 in DNA: TGTGCCACAGGAAGGGGCTCTGGGGCCAACGTCCTGACTTTC.

This clonotype was counted at least ten times. DNA for the CDR3: TGCAGTGGTACCGGTAGCTCCTACAATGAGCAGTTCTTC. Protein sequence: CSGTGSSYNEQFF. This chain uses TRBV20-1 with TRBJ2-1; D gene uncertain. Germline CDR1 is DFQATT and CDR2 is SNEGSKA (reference sequence). The length of the CDR3 is 13 residues. V was clipped by 7 bases and J by 0 bases, with 10 bases between them.

The J gene is TRBJ2-2, the V gene TRBV2; TRBD1 matches 8 bases. This CDR3 comprises 18 residues. In germline, CDR1 is SNHLY, CDR2 FYNNEI. V shed 4 bases, J shed 1 base, and the junction held 11 bases outside the gene matches. The CDR3 DNA sequence: TGTGCCAGCAGTGGACATGCCTCAGGGACAGGGAACACCGGGGAGCTGTTTTTT. This sequence encodes CASSGHASGTGNTGELFF.

This clonotype was observed many times. This chain links TRBV3-1 with TRBJ2-1, with 14 bases fitting TRBD2. Germline lookup yields CDR1 LGHDT and CDR2 YNNKEL (reference sequence). The CDR3 covers 16 residues. Germline trimming cut 4 bases from V and 6 bases from J; bases unmatched to any gene: 5. The CDR3 spells CASSPVTSGRGNEQFF. CDR3 bases: TGTGCCAGCAGCCCGGTGACTAGCGGGAGGGGCAATGAGCAGTTCTTC.

CDR3 residues: CASSQVPGRSPFEQFF. CDR3 sequence (DNA): TGCGCCAGCAGCCAAGTCCCCGGGAGGTCTCCTTTTGAGCAGTTCTTC. The chain is built from TRBV4-3 and TRBJ2-1; 7 bases are a match to TRBD2. This CDR3 spans 16 amino acids. Germline loops: CDR1 LGHNA, CDR2 YSLEER. V lost 1 base, J lost 9 bases, and 12 bases stayed unmatched.

The rearrangement uses TRBV29-1 and TRBJ2-7; 9 positions match TRBD1. CDR1 SQVTM and CDR2 ANQGSEA come from the germline V gene. J gave up 3 bases and V 3 bases, and 9 bases lay outside the gene matches. CDR3 length equals 15 residues. The CDR3 coding sequence is TGCAGCGTTGACCCCGGGACAGGGAGCGACTACGAGCAGTACTTC. It is translated as CSVDPGTGSDYEQYF.

This clonotype has a count of ten or more. This sequence joins TRBV12-3 or TRBV12-4 and TRBJ2-2; 11 nucleotides align to TRBD2. The length of the CDR3 is 17 residues. The trim removed 3 bases at V and 0 bases at J, leaving 3 bases unmatched. The CDR3: CASSFTSGGPNTGELFF. The CDR3 DNA sequence: TGTGCCAGCAGTTTTACTAGCGGGGGCCCGAACACCGGGGAGCTGTTTTTT.

This clonotype was recorded many times. This chain joins TRBV29-1 and TRBJ2-7; no definite D call. CDR1 SQVTM and CDR2 ANQGSEA come from the germline V gene. The V end lost 1 base, the J end lost 7 bases, and 11 bases lay between the germline ends. The CDR3 consists of 12 residues. The CDR3 sequence: CSVEADMREQYF. The CDR3 DNA sequence: TGCAGCGTTGAAGCTGACATGCGGGAGCAGTACTTC.

The chain joins TRBV12-3 or TRBV12-4 to TRBJ2-3; D may correspond to TRBD1 or TRBD2 (5 bases each). The CDR3 consists of 14 residues. The ends were cut back, 6 bases at V and 6 bases at J, with 16 bases in the middle. DNA of the CDR3: TGTGCCAGCAGCCTGGGACCCACAGCCGATACGCAGTATTTT. This codes for CASSLGPTADTQYF.

This clonotype showed up many times. The chain links TRBV6-2 or TRBV6-3 to TRBJ2-7, with D possibly TRBD2 on 6 matching bases. V shed 2 bases and J shed 3 bases, with 11 bases lying between them. Germline values: CDR1 MNHEY, CDR2 SVGEGT. The CDR3 length is 14 residues. In nucleotides, the CDR3 is TGTGCCAGCAGTTACATGGGACTCCACTACGAGCAGTACTTC. Encoded protein: CASSYMGLHYEQYF.

This clonotype was seen ten or more times. This chain joins TRBV6-2 or TRBV6-3 and TRBJ2-1; unclear D gene. Trimming shortened V by 1 base and J by 8 bases, and 12 bases separated the two germline ends. Germline values: CDR1 MNHEY, CDR2 SVGEGT. The length of the CDR3 is 14 residues. CDR3 sequence (DNA): TGTGCCAGCAGTTACTTCTCTCAAGGCGATGAGCAGTTCTTC. Its translation: CASSYFSQGDEQFF.

This clonotype has only a few counts. The chain has TRBV6-1 and TRBJ2-5, with a weak D call TRBD2 (6 bases). CDR3 size: 14 residues. V lost 4 bases to trimming and J lost 6 bases, with 15 bases between them. Germline-derived CDR1 and CDR2 are MNHNS and SASEGT. CDR3 region: CASSGGGSWKTQYF. In DNA form, the CDR3 reads TGTGCCAGCAGTGGTGGGGGGAGCTGGAAGACCCAGTACTTC.

With respect to this clonotype: A much larger clone differs from this one at a single base, so this may be a read error. The rearrangement joins TRBV4-3 to TRBJ2-1, with D unclear. Germline values: CDR1 LGHNA, CDR2 YSLEER. The CDR3 sequence is 13 residues long. CDR3 in DNA: TGCCCCAGCAGCCAAGACACTATGAATGAGCAGTTCTTC. This gives the protein CPSSQDTMNEQFF.

This clonotype was counted only a few times. J is TRBJ2-1 and V is TRBV29-1; 8 nucleotides line up with TRBD2. Germline CDR1 and CDR2: SQVTM and ANQGSEA. The V gene end was trimmed by 2 bases and the J gene end by 14 bases; junction bases not matched to a gene: 8. The CDR3 is 12 amino acids. CDR3 DNA sequence: TGCAGCGTTGAAAATAACGGGGGGGGCGAGTTCTTC. Translating gives CSVENNGGGEFF.

Comment on this clonotype: One end of the junction is discordant with germline, which a read error may explain. V and J are TRBV28 and TRBJ1-2; 7 bases align to TRBD1. Germline CDR1 MDHEN, CDR2 SYDVKM. The CDR3 length is 11 residues. The CDR3 DNA sequence: TGTGCCAGCAACGGGGACAGCACACCGGGCTTC. Encoded protein: CASNGDSTPGF.